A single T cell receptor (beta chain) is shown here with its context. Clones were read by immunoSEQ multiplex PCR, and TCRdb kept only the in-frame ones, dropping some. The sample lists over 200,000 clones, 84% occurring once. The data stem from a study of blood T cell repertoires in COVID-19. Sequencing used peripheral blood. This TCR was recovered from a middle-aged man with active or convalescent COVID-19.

The CDR3 protein is CASSMTELYGYTF. In DNA form, the CDR3 reads TGTGCCAGCAGCATGACAGAATTATATGGCTACACCTTC. V gene TRBV5-6 combines with J gene TRBJ1-2, with D possibly TRBD1 on 5 matching bases. This CDR3 is 13 amino acids long. V was clipped by 4 bases and J by 5 bases, with 12 bases between them. CDR1 is SGHDT and CDR2 is YYEEEE in the germline V gene.